The 20 T cell receptor beta chains presented below share a single source sample, sequenced in a study of cytomegalovirus exposure and HLA in healthy donors. The PCR used 60 Vbeta and 13 Jbeta primers. Repertoires were generated with immunoSEQ multiplex PCR, while TCRdb's copy carries only in-frame clones and drops some. The sample records about 210,000 clones, around 80% being singletons. What was sequenced was PBMCs. All receptors come from a man aged 25-40 years in good health and CMV-seronegative.

V gene TRBV7-9 combines with J gene TRBJ1-1; a weak D match, TRBD1 (6 bases). CDR1 SEHNR and CDR2 FQNEAQ come from the germline V gene (reference sequence). This CDR3 contains 14 residues. V gave up 6 bases and J gave up 1 base, with 12 bases separating them. CDR3 region: CASSRRGGNTEAFF. In nucleotides, the CDR3 is TGTGCCAGCAGTCGAAGAGGGGGGAACACTGAAGCTTTCTTT.

The gene calls are TRBV7-8 and TRBJ2-3, with 8 bases matching TRBD2. J was trimmed by 0 bases and V by 7 bases; bases with no gene match: 6. The CDR3 loop spans 15 amino acids. Germline CDR1 reads SGHVS; CDR2 reads FQNEAQ. This CDR3 reads CASTISGASTDTQYF. The CDR3 nucleotides are TGTGCCAGCACCATTAGCGGGGCGAGCACAGATACGCAGTATTTT.

The chain has TRBV7-9 and TRBJ2-7; D is perhaps TRBD1 (5 bases). Germline V CDR1 and CDR2: SEHNR, FQNEAQ (reference sequence). V lost 8 bases to trimming and J lost 2 bases, with 16 bases between them. The CDR3 is 14 amino acids. CDR3 residues: CASVRATGAYEQYF. The CDR3 nucleotides read TGTGCCAGCGTAAGGGCTACAGGCGCCTACGAGCAGTACTTC.

This clone was observed at least ten times. Relative to the germline gene, one junction end is altered; a read error may explain this. The rearrangement links TRBV6-1 to TRBJ2-6, with 8 nucleotides matching TRBD1. Germline-derived CDR1 and CDR2 are MNHNS and SASEGT. This CDR3 comprises 11 residues. CDR3 coding DNA: TGTGCCGGCGGGACAGGTGGGCCTTCGTCTTTC. This codes for CAGGTGGPSSF.

The rearrangement links TRBV6-5 to TRBJ2-3; no clear D gene. Trimming removed 9 bases at V and 5 bases at J, with 9 bases between. CDR1 is MNHEY, CDR2 SVGAGI, per germline. The CDR3 has 11 residues. The CDR3 bases are TGTGCCAGTGGGCGTGGAGATACGCAGTATTTT. This gives the protein CASGRGDTQYF.

The chain employs TRBV7-2 and TRBJ2-7; 8 bases align to TRBD1. The germline CDR1 and CDR2 sequences are SGHTA and FQGNSA. V gave up 5 bases and J gave up 6 bases; unmatched junction bases: 9. The CDR3 loop spans 14 amino acids. CDR3 in DNA: TGTGCCAGCAGCACCGGACAGGGCCTGGGCGAGCAGTACTTC. Amino acid sequence: CASSTGQGLGEQYF.

The CDR3 region is CASSGGGNYEQYF. The CDR3 nucleotides read TGTGCCAGCAGTGGAGGCGGAAACTACGAGCAGTACTTC. This chain joins TRBV2 and TRBJ2-7; D unresolved. Germline values: CDR1 SNHLY, CDR2 FYNNEI. V gave up 4 bases and J gave up 3 bases, with 10 bases separating them. The CDR3 is made up of 13 amino acids.

This clone was seen a few times. A junction boundary mismatches the germline segment, possibly from a read error. The rearrangement joins TRBV7-9 to TRBJ1-2; 9 nucleotides line up with TRBD1. The CDR3 loop spans 17 amino acids. Germline CDR1 and CDR2: SEHNR and FQNEAQ (reference sequence). CDR3 protein: CSSSVASPGQGNDGYTF. The DNA for the CDR3 is TGTTCCAGCAGCGTAGCGAGTCCGGGACAGGGTAACGATGGCTACACCTTC.

The chain employs TRBV2 and TRBJ1-5; tentative D call: TRBD1 (6 bases). The CDR3 loop spans 13 amino acids. V was shortened by 7 bases and J by 4 bases, with 11 bases between the two germline ends. The germline V gene has CDR1 SNHLY and CDR2 FYNNEI. For the CDR3, the DNA is TGTGCCAGCAACAGGGAGCGGAATCAGCCCCAGCATTTT. This gives the protein CASNRERNQPQHF.

The chain is built from TRBV28 and TRBJ2-7; D might be TRBD2 (7 bases). Germline assignment: CDR1 MDHEN and CDR2 SYDVKM. This CDR3 comprises 15 residues. Written as DNA, the CDR3 is TGTGCTTCTCTTGGGGGGGGCTCAGTCTCCTACGAGCAGTACTTC. It encodes CASLGGGSVSYEQYF.

The chain couples TRBV6-1 to TRBJ1-6; weak D call: TRBD1 (5 bases). Looked up from germline, CDR1 is MNHNS and CDR2 is SASEGT. The CDR3 has 16 amino acids. With 4 bases removed from V and 6 bases from J, the gap between germline ends came to 16 bases. CDR3 in amino acids: CASSVPAGGGNSPLHF. CDR3 coding DNA: TGTGCCAGCAGTGTACCGGCGGGGGGAGGTAATTCACCCCTCCACTTT.

This clone showed up just a few times. The chain has TRBV6-5 and TRBJ1-1; D ambiguous. This CDR3 is built from 15 residues. Germline CDR1 reads MNHEY; CDR2 reads SVGAGI. Trimming took off 2 bases at V and 1 base at J, with 11 bases between the two ends. The CDR3 here is CASSYGGKQNTEAFF. The DNA for the CDR3 is TGTGCCAGCAGTTACGGAGGGAAGCAGAACACTGAAGCTTTCTTT.

The rearrangement uses TRBV5-1 and TRBJ2-1; 10 nucleotides align to TRBD1. In germline, CDR1 is SGHRS, CDR2 YFSETQ. Trimming removed 5 bases from V and 7 bases from J; junction bases left unmatched: 6. The CDR3 totals 14 residues. The CDR3 DNA follows: TGCGCCAGCAGTACGGGACAGGGGAAAAATGAGCAGTTCTTC. Translation gives CASSTGQGKNEQFF.

CDR3 protein: CASSWRETEAFF. The CDR3 DNA is TGTGCCAGCAGCTGGAGGGAAACTGAAGCTTTCTTT. The chain uses TRBV5-6 and TRBJ1-1; D is unresolved. The CDR3 spans 12 residues. In germline, CDR1 is SGHDT, CDR2 YYEEEE. Trimming pared 3 bases from V and 5 bases from J, leaving 8 bases between. The whole variable domain, remainder taken from reference TRBV5-6 and TRBJ1-1, is DAGVTQSPTHLIKTRGQQVTLRCSPKSGHDTVSWYQQALGQGPQFIFQYYEEEERQRGNFPDRFSGHQFPNYSSELNVNALLLGDSALYLCASSWRETEAFFGQGTRLTVV.

This rearrangement joins TRBV6-5 to TRBJ1-4, with D possibly matching TRBD1 (5 bases). V was pared by 2 bases and J by 8 bases, with 18 bases between. This CDR3 region has 16 residues. Germline V gene lookup returns CDR1 MNHEY and CDR2 SVGAGI. As DNA, the CDR3 is TGTGCCAGCAGTTACAGGGGTGAGACGGGGGTAGAAAAACTGTTTTTT. Its translation: CASSYRGETGVEKLFF.

This clone was counted only a few times. This rearrangement joins TRBV5-4 to TRBJ1-6, with 7 bases that match TRBD1. The CDR3 length is 16 residues. The trim removed 4 bases at V and 5 bases at J, leaving 9 bases unmatched. Germline CDR1 is SGHNT and CDR2 is YYREEE (reference sequence). CDR3 DNA sequence: TGTGCCAGCAGCCCCTCCAGACAGGGCCATAATTCACCCCTCCACTTT. It codes for CASSPSRQGHNSPLHF.

V usage is TRBV5-1 and J usage is TRBJ2-7; 11 bases map to TRBD1. This CDR3 comprises 14 residues. Germline V lookup: CDR1 SGHRS, CDR2 YFSETQ. J lost 5 bases, V lost 4 bases, and 5 bases had no gene match. The CDR3 region is CASSPGQGAHEQYF. Written as DNA, the CDR3 is TGCGCCAGCAGCCCCGGACAGGGGGCCCACGAGCAGTACTTC.

The chain uses TRBV7-2 and TRBJ2-3; 7 nucleotides match TRBD2. With V trimmed by 5 bases and J by 2 bases, 7 bases remained unmatched. The germline V gene has CDR1 SGHTA and CDR2 FQGNSA. This CDR3 spans 15 amino acids. This CDR3 is CASSENGDYTDTQYF. The CDR3 nucleotides are TGTGCCAGCAGCGAAAACGGGGACTACACAGATACGCAGTATTTT.

The chain couples TRBV6-5 to TRBJ1-2, with 9 bases that match TRBD1. Germline CDR1 MNHEY, CDR2 SVGAGI. The CDR3 runs 14 residues. J lost 4 bases, V lost 6 bases, and 6 bases had no gene match. The CDR3 sequence is CASRQQGASYGYTF. The CDR3 bases are TGTGCCAGCAGACAACAGGGGGCGAGCTATGGCTACACCTTC.

The chain recombines TRBV5-8 with TRBJ2-6; D might be TRBD1 (6 bases). Between the trimmed V and J ends, which lost 7 bases and 0 bases, there was a span of 17 bases. The CDR3 is 17 residues long. The germline CDR1 and CDR2 sequences are SGHTS and YDEGEE. CDR3 nucleotides: TGTGCCAGCTTCCTAGGACAGTATAGCTCTGGGGCCAACGTCCTGACTTTC. This sequence encodes CASFLGQYSSGANVLTF.